A selection of T cell receptor beta chains follows, all from one sample in a study of T cells in localized non-small cell lung cancer. Only in-frame clones appear in the TCRdb table, and some are missing; sequencing was by immunoSEQ multiplex PCR. This sample has over a thousand clones, with approximately 22% found just once. The specimen comprised lung tumor tissue, sampled before any cancer treatment. Every receptor here comes from a female donor aged 60 or older with stage II squamous cell lung carcinoma. Each CDR3 is given with its conserved first and last residue. The order of the fields is V gene, J gene, CDR3 protein.

v_call: TRBV11-3; j_call: TRBJ2-2; cdr3_aa: CASSLPSTSDTGELFF
v_call: TRBV6-8; j_call: TRBJ1-2; cdr3_aa: CASSYRDMDGGMRYGYTF